The rows below give T cell receptor beta chains drawn from one sample of a study of T cell repertoires in cytomegalovirus infection. Each CDR3 protein is one row after TCRdb ran MiXCR on the reads. The sample holds about 320,000 distinct CDR3 sequences; around 9.5% are singletons and the top ten take about 4.5%. Sequencing was done on a sample of PBMCs. The receptor set was obtained from a human donor in good health (CMV status not recorded). Some clones in this sample may be carry-over from other donors' samples. Each CDR3 is given with its conserved first and last residue. The D gene is left open where the match is weak. Where a row states a size, it is once, few, many or the class of an expanded clone; other rows omit it.

d_gene,v_gene,abundance,j_gene,CDR3aa,CDR3nt
-,TRBV9,few,TRBJ2-3,CASSVAAGTSTDTQYF,TGTGCCAGCAGCGTAGCGGCGGGAACTAGCACAGATACGCAGTATTTT
-,TRBV6-2/TRBV6-3,-,TRBJ2-7,CASSRLVGGPYEQYF,TGTGCCAGCAGCCGTCTAGTAGGGGGGCCCTACGAGCAGTACTTC
TRBD1,TRBV7-9,-,TRBJ1-2,CASSLGQSNYGYTF,TGTGCCAGCAGCCTGGGACAGTCTAACTATGGCTACACCTTC
-,TRBV19,-,TRBJ2-3,CASSSATASTDTQYF,TGTGCCAGTAGTTCCGCTACGGCGAGCACAGATACGCAGTATTTT
TRBD2,TRBV7-3,many,TRBJ2-1,CASSPTSDYNEQFF,TGTGCCAGCAGCCCAACTAGCGACTACAATGAGCAGTTCTTC
TRBD2,TRBV12-3/TRBV12-4,many,TRBJ2-7,CASGRELAGSYEQYF,TGTGCCAGCGGCCGGGAACTAGCGGGATCCTACGAGCAGTACTTC
TRBD2,TRBV7-9,few,TRBJ2-2,CASSISGVGELFF,TGTGCCAGCAGTATTAGCGGGGTCGGGGAGCTGTTTTTT
-,TRBV7-3,many,TRBJ2-5,CASSPKGLARGEENQETQYF,TGTGCCAGCAGCCCAAAAGGGCTGGCCAGGGGCGAAGAGAACCAAGAGACCCAGTACTTC
-,TRBV7-2,-,TRBJ2-1,CASSIAPPRDLTYNEQFF,TGTGCCAGCAGTATCGCACCACCACGAGACTTAACCTACAATGAGCAGTTCTTC
-,TRBV19,once,TRBJ1-5,CASKQLRDNQPQHF,TGTGCCAGTAAACAGCTAAGGGACAATCAGCCCCAGCATTTT
-,TRBV7-2,-,TRBJ1-6,CASSLVRTSDNSPLHF,TGTGCCAGCAGCTTAGTCAGGACATCAGATAATTCACCCCTCCACTTT
-,TRBV6-1,few,TRBJ1-1,CASSGKTGNTEAFF,TGTGCCAGCAGTGGCAAGACAGGGAACACTGAAGCTTTCTTT
TRBD1,TRBV20-1,few,TRBJ1-2,CSAPTGKHYGYTF,TGCAGTGCACCGACAGGGAAACACTATGGCTACACCTTC
-,TRBV7-3,many,TRBJ1-1,CASSLTWGTEAFF,TGTGCCAGCAGCTTAACGTGGGGAACTGAAGCTTTCTTT
-,TRBV11-2,few,TRBJ2-7,CASSLGWDSYEQYF,TGTGCCAGCAGCTTAGGTTGGGACTCCTACGAGCAGTACTTC
-,TRBV7-6,many,TRBJ2-3,CASTGTSSTDTQYF,TGTGCCAGCACCGGGACTTCTAGCACAGATACGCAGTATTTT
-,TRBV10-3,few,TRBJ1-2,CAISDGGRYGYTF,TGTGCCATCAGTGACGGAGGGCGGTATGGCTACACCTTC
TRBD1,TRBV11-3,-,TRBJ1-5,CASGFRQGGDQPQHF,TGTGCCAGCGGGTTTAGACAGGGGGGGGATCAGCCCCAGCATTTT
-,TRBV4-1,few,TRBJ2-7,CASSQETVRTYEQYF,TGCGCCAGCAGCCAAGAGACTGTACGGACCTACGAGCAGTACTTC
TRBD1,TRBV6-1,many,TRBJ1-5,CASTAAPGQINQPQHF,TGTGCCAGCACGGCAGCCCCGGGACAGATAAATCAGCCCCAGCATTTT
TRBD1,TRBV18,few,TRBJ2-7,CASSPPGQRYEQYF,TGTGCCAGCTCACCACCGGGACAGAGATACGAGCAGTACTTC
-,TRBV27,few,TRBJ2-2,CATTPLGRVPGELFF,TGTGCCACCACCCCACTAGGAAGAGTACCCGGGGAGCTGTTTTTT
TRBD2,TRBV20-1,few,TRBJ2-1,CSARGAGLGYNEQFF,TGCAGTGCTAGAGGGGCAGGACTAGGCTACAATGAGCAGTTCTTC
TRBD2,TRBV20-1,few,TRBJ2-5,CSAREIAGGETQYF,TGCAGTGCTAGAGAGATAGCGGGAGGAGAGACCCAGTACTTC
-,TRBV25-1,many,TRBJ1-3,CASSERFGNTIYF,TGTGCCAGCAGTGAGAGATTTGGAAACACCATATATTTT
TRBD1,TRBV7-9,many,TRBJ2-2,CASSQGDRGAGELFF,TGTGCCAGCAGCCAGGGCGACAGGGGCGCCGGGGAGCTGTTTTTT
TRBD1,TRBV5-3,few,TRBJ2-1,CASSAGQVNYNEQFF,TGTGCCAGCAGCGCGGGACAGGTCAATTACAATGAGCAGTTCTTC
TRBD2,TRBV12-3/TRBV12-4,many,TRBJ2-1,CASRRAGGLINEQFF,TGTGCCAGCAGAAGAGCGGGGGGGCTAATCAATGAGCAGTTCTTC
-,TRBV7-4,-,TRBJ2-7,CASTHPRTGNSYEQYF,TGTGCCAGCACCCACCCACGGACGGGAAACTCCTACGAGCAGTACTTC
TRBD1,TRBV12-3/TRBV12-4,-,TRBJ1-5,CASSLGGGENQPQHF,TGTGCCAGCAGTTTAGGAGGGGGCGAAAATCAGCCCCAGCATTTT
-,TRBV20-1,-,TRBJ2-3,CSARDLTASTDTQYF,TGCAGTGCTAGAGATCTCACGGCTAGCACAGATACGCAGTATTTT
-,TRBV6-2/TRBV6-3,few,TRBJ2-5,CASTSSRGGYQETQYF,TGTGCCAGCACCTCATCTAGAGGAGGATACCAAGAGACCCAGTACTTC
TRBD1,TRBV7-2,few,TRBJ1-5,CASSSRSEGGQGGLNQPQHF,TGTGCCAGCAGCTCACGGAGCGAGGGCGGACAGGGTGGATTGAATCAGCCCCAGCATTTT
-,TRBV4-3,many,TRBJ1-3,CASSPRARGPGNTIYF,TGCGCCAGCAGCCCCCGGGCAAGGGGCCCGGGAAACACCATATATTTT
-,TRBV7-6,-,TRBJ2-1,CASRPDVDEQFF,TGTGCCAGCAGACCGGACGTCGATGAGCAGTTCTTC
TRBD2,TRBV7-3,few,TRBJ2-1,CASSLRGLAGNNEQFF,TGTGCCAGCAGCCTTCGGGGACTAGCGGGAAATAATGAGCAGTTCTTC
-,TRBV28,-,TRBJ2-1,CATRVRAGRSYNEQFF,TGTGCCACCCGGGTAAGAGCGGGCCGCTCCTACAATGAGCAGTTCTTC
-,TRBV9,few,TRBJ1-6,CASSVRGAGAPLHF,TGTGCCAGCAGCGTAAGGGGGGCAGGGGCACCCCTCCACTTT
TRBD1,TRBV27,many,TRBJ2-1,CASSLGQSRDEQFF,TGTGCCAGCAGTTTGGGACAGAGCAGGGATGAGCAGTTCTTC
-,TRBV28,-,TRBJ1-1,CASSSTPQGNTEAFF,TGTGCCAGCAGTTCCACCCCCCAAGGGAACACTGAAGCTTTCTTT
-,TRBV5-3,few,TRBJ1-6,CASSDAGQGGSSPLHF,TGTGCCAGCAGCGACGCCGGGCAGGGAGGAAGTTCACCCCTCCACTTT
TRBD1,TRBV15,-,TRBJ1-5,CATSRDGDSKQPQHF,TGTGCCACCAGCAGAGATGGGGACAGCAAGCAGCCCCAGCATTTT
-,TRBV19,few,TRBJ2-3,CASKLPNTDTQYF,TGTGCCTCCAAACTCCCGAACACAGATACGCAGTATTTT
-,TRBV7-2,-,TRBJ1-2,CASSPTLNYGYTF,TGTGCCAGCAGCCCTACCTTGAACTATGGCTACACCTTC
TRBD2,TRBV7-2,-,TRBJ2-7,CASSFFSGQSYEQYF,TGTGCCAGCAGCTTTTTTAGCGGGCAGTCCTACGAGCAGTACTTC
-,TRBV9,many,TRBJ1-6,CASSAQTDDSPLHF,TGTGCCAGCAGCGCGCAGACAGATGATTCACCCCTCCACTTT
TRBD2,TRBV20-1,few,TRBJ2-1,CSASEREERFYNEQFF,TGCAGTGCTAGCGAGCGGGAGGAGCGATTCTACAATGAGCAGTTCTTC
TRBD2,TRBV5-4,-,TRBJ2-3,CASSGRTSGSTDTQYF,TGTGCCAGCAGCGGAAGGACTAGCGGGAGCACAGATACGCAGTATTTT
-,TRBV19,few,TRBJ1-1,CASSTTLGSEAFF,TGTGCCAGTAGTACGACTTTGGGTTCGGAAGCTTTCTTT
TRBD1,TRBV6-5,few,TRBJ1-2,CASSYWTGDNYGYTF,TGTGCCAGCAGTTACTGGACAGGGGATAACTATGGCTACACCTTC
-,TRBV12-3/TRBV12-4,few,TRBJ2-3,CASSLGQGRMTDTQYF,TGTGCCAGCAGTTTGGGTCAGGGGAGGATGACAGATACGCAGTATTTT
TRBD2,TRBV7-2,many,TRBJ2-7,CASTRTSGSPEQYF,TGTGCCAGCACACGGACTAGCGGGAGTCCCGAGCAGTACTTC
-,TRBV6-1,many,TRBJ2-4,CASSVAGQKNIQYF,TGTGCCAGCAGTGTTGCGGGACAGAAAAACATTCAGTACTTC
TRBD2,TRBV7-8,-,TRBJ2-7,CASSPRGTIYTYEQYF,TGTGCCAGCAGCCCCCGCGGGACTATCTACACCTACGAGCAGTACTTC
-,TRBV5-1,few,TRBJ1-2,CASSLDGSRGYTF,TGCGCCAGCAGCTTGGACGGGTCAAGGGGCTACACCTTC
TRBD2,TRBV30,few,TRBJ2-3,CAWSLAGPFTDTQYF,TGTGCCTGGAGTCTAGCGGGACCCTTCACAGATACGCAGTATTTT
-,TRBV6-5,few,TRBJ1-5,CASSSKTGLEHF,TGTGCCAGCAGTTCCAAGACAGGCTTGGAACATTTT
-,TRBV6-2/TRBV6-3,few,TRBJ1-2,CASRQTTQVNYGYTF,TGTGCCAGCAGACAGACGACCCAGGTGAACTATGGCTACACCTTC
TRBD2,TRBV2,many,TRBJ2-7,CAAGETSYEQYF,TGTGCCGCGGGAGAGACCTCCTACGAGCAGTACTTC
TRBD1,TRBV24-1,-,TRBJ2-1,CATSEAGTGNNEQFF,TGTGCCACCAGTGAAGCTGGGACAGGGAACAATGAGCAGTTCTTC